The 19 T cell receptor beta chains below were found in one sample sequenced in a study of T-cell memory formation after mild COVID-19. In TCRdb, the 5' RACE reads were re-called with MiXCR into one record per CDR3 protein. The table lists a few hundred thousand distinct CDR3 sequences, roughly 15% of them singletons, with around 23% in the top ten. Sequencing was carried out using PBMCs or a T cell subset sorted from them (not recorded which). These receptors were taken from a man between 18 and 35 years old who had mild COVID-19 (a few samples of this study predate the infection). Cell type and time point are not known.

This clonotype was seen only a few times. This chain uses TRBV7-6 with TRBJ2-1; TRBD2 aligns across 11 bases. CDR1 is SGHVS, CDR2 FNYEAQ, per germline. The ends lost 5 bases at V and 10 bases at J; junction bases unmatched: 13. The CDR3 runs to 16 residues. The chain's CDR3 is CASSHITLAGAGEQFF. CDR3 coding DNA: TGTGCCAGCAGCCACATCACACTAGCGGGGGCCGGGGAGCAGTTCTTC.

This clonotype came up a few times. The rearrangement links TRBV2 to TRBJ1-2; D unresolved. The CDR3 totals 12 residues. V was trimmed by 5 bases and J by 4 bases, leaving 8 bases between them. In germline, CDR1 is SNHLY, CDR2 FYNNEI. The CDR3, as DNA: TGTGCCAGCAGTAGGTACAGCTATGGCTACACCTTC. It encodes CASSRYSYGYTF.

The J gene is TRBJ2-2, the V gene TRBV20-1; 8 nucleotides align to TRBD2. Germline lookup yields CDR1 DFQATT and CDR2 SNEGSKA (reference sequence). The CDR3 extends over 16 amino acids. V trimming: 2 bases; J trimming: 5 bases; junction bases outside the gene matches: 10. CDR3 nucleotides: TGCAGTGCTAGAAGCGCGCGGGGGGCGGGAACCGGGGAGCTGTTTTTT. As protein: CSARSARGAGTGELFF.

The V gene is TRBV6-2 or TRBV6-3, the J gene TRBJ1-5; 8 positions agree with TRBD1. Looked up from germline, CDR1 is MNHEY and CDR2 is SVGEGT. The CDR3 contains 15 residues. V lost 5 bases, J lost 6 bases, and 9 bases stayed unmatched. The CDR3 spells CASSRGGQGSQPQHF. CDR3 DNA: TGTGCCAGCAGTCGCGGAGGACAGGGAAGTCAGCCCCAGCATTTT.

At least ten counts were recorded for this clonotype. CDR3 sequence reads: CSVTPTGINEQYF. The DNA of the CDR3 is TGCAGCGTTACACCCACAGGGATCAACGAGCAGTACTTC. The genes are TRBV29-1 and TRBJ2-7; TRBD1 might be the D (6 bases). Germline V gene data show CDR1 as SQVTM and CDR2 as ANQGSEA. Trimming shortened V by 5 bases and J by 5 bases, and 16 bases separated the two germline ends. This CDR3 is built from 13 residues.

This clonotype came up many times. J is TRBJ2-7 and V is TRBV28; 7 positions match TRBD2. CDR1 MDHEN and CDR2 SYDVKM come from the germline V gene. This CDR3 is 15 amino acids long. V lost 5 bases to trimming and J lost 0 bases; unmatched junction nucleotides: 7. CDR3 protein: CASSPRGRGSYEQYV. The CDR3 nucleotides are TGTGCCAGCAGTCCCCGAGGGAGGGGCTCCTACGAGCAGTACGTC.

This clonotype has just a few counts. The chain recombines TRBV7-2 with TRBJ1-6; the D gene is possibly TRBD1 (5 bases). CDR3 length: 16 residues. Germline assignment: CDR1 SGHTA and CDR2 FQGNSA. V was clipped by 2 bases and J by 3 bases, with 11 bases between them. Here the CDR3 reads CASSLFSGGYNSPLHF. DNA of the CDR3: TGTGCCAGCAGCTTATTTTCCGGGGGCTATAATTCACCCCTCCACTTT.

This clonotype was observed a few times. This chain links TRBV6-2 or TRBV6-3 with TRBJ1-2; TRBD1 matches 10 bases. J was trimmed by 8 bases and V by 10 bases; bases with no gene match: 4. The CDR3 spans 11 residues. Germline CDR1 is MNHEY and CDR2 is SVGEGT. CDR3 bases: TGTGCCACGGGACAGGGGAACGGCTACACCTTC. Encoded protein: CATGQGNGYTF.

A few counts support this clonotype. The chain employs TRBV19 and TRBJ1-6; TRBD1 matches at 8 bases. The CDR3 totals 15 residues. V gave up 4 bases and J gave up 3 bases; unmatched junction bases: 2. The germline gives CDR1 LNHDA, CDR2 SQIVND (reference sequence). The CDR3 region has the DNA TGTGCCAGTAGTAAAGGACAGGGCTATAATTCACCCCTCCACTTT. It codes for CASSKGQGYNSPLHF.

This clonotype was observed at least ten times. DNA of the CDR3: TGTGCCAGCAGAAGATGGGGACAGGGGGCCTACGAGCAGTACTTC. The encoded protein is CASRRWGQGAYEQYF. This chain uses TRBV6-5 with TRBJ2-7; 11 positions match TRBD1. The CDR3 contains 15 residues. Per germline, CDR1 MNHEY and CDR2 SVGAGI. With 6 bases clipped from V and 2 bases from J, the junction kept 6 bases outside the gene matches.

J is TRBJ1-2 and V is TRBV7-9; D remains ambiguous. V was pared by 1 base and J by 5 bases, with 8 bases between. The CDR3 runs 13 residues. Germline assignment: CDR1 SEHNR and CDR2 FQNEAQ (reference sequence). The CDR3 here is CASSLVTDYGYTF. CDR3 DNA: TGTGCCAGCAGCTTAGTGACCGATTATGGCTACACCTTC.

This clonotype was seen a handful of times. V usage is TRBV20-1 and J usage is TRBJ2-1; 10 nucleotides agree with TRBD1. This CDR3 is 14 amino acids long. Germline trimming cut 3 bases from V and 6 bases from J; bases unmatched to any gene: 5. The germline V gene encodes CDR1 DFQATT and CDR2 SNEGSKA (reference sequence). CDR3 in amino acids: CSASLGTGANEQFF. The CDR3 DNA sequence: TGCAGTGCTAGTCTCGGGACAGGGGCCAATGAGCAGTTCTTC.

The gene calls are TRBV7-3 and TRBJ2-1; 13 nucleotides agree with TRBD2. V lost 5 bases and J lost 8; bases outside the gene matches: 6. The CDR3 has 15 residues. Germline loops: CDR1 SGHTA, CDR2 FQGTGA. CDR3 bases: TGTGCCAGCAGCCGTACTAGCGGGGGGGAATATGAGCAGTTCTTC. This translates into CASSRTSGGEYEQFF.

This clonotype was observed a few times. The chain couples TRBV30 to TRBJ2-5; D remains unclear. The CDR3 totals 13 residues. CDR1 and CDR2 (germline): GTSNPN, SVGIG (reference sequence). The germline V and J ends were trimmed by 4 bases and 5 bases, with 14 bases remaining between them. CDR3 region: CAWMVRSGETQYF. CDR3 bases: TGTGCCTGGATGGTACGGTCGGGCGAGACCCAGTACTTC.

This clonotype was recorded at least ten times. This chain connects TRBV5-1 to TRBJ2-3; no clear D. V was pared by 0 bases and J by 2 bases, with 13 bases between. The CDR3 totals 16 residues. Germline assignment: CDR1 SGHRS and CDR2 YFSETQ. DNA of the CDR3: TGCGCCAGCAGCTTGGCCTGGGGAAATCCCACAGATACGCAGTATTTT. This codes for CASSLAWGNPTDTQYF.

This clonotype was seen a handful of times. The chain couples TRBV7-9 to TRBJ2-1, with D perhaps TRBD2 (5 bases). From germline, CDR1 is SEHNR and CDR2 FQNEAQ (reference sequence). V lost 0 bases and J lost 6, with 18 bases in between. This CDR3 contains 17 residues. CDR3 protein: CASSLAFLARVGNEQFF. CDR3 nucleotides: TGTGCCAGCAGCTTAGCTTTTCTAGCAAGGGTTGGCAATGAGCAGTTCTTC.

This chain uses TRBV24-1 with TRBJ2-5; D possibly corresponds to TRBD1 (6 bases). The CDR3 totals 15 residues. Germline-derived CDR1 and CDR2 are KGHDR and SFDVKD. Trimming shortened V by 0 bases and J by 5 bases, and 12 bases separated the two germline ends. CDR3 region: CATSDLGRGWETQYF. CDR3 nucleotide sequence: TGTGCCACCAGTGATTTGGGCAGGGGTTGGGAGACCCAGTACTTC.

This rearrangement joins TRBV20-1 to TRBJ1-5; D remains ambiguous. Trimming stripped 1 base from V and 7 bases from J, with 8 bases between. In germline, CDR1 is DFQATT, CDR2 SNEGSKA (reference sequence). The length of the CDR3 is 12 residues. In DNA form, the CDR3 reads TGCAGTGCTAGAGCCCAACAGCAGCCCCAGCATTTT. This sequence encodes CSARAQQQPQHF.

This clonotype showed up many times. This chain joins TRBV7-7 and TRBJ2-5; D not resolved. CDR1 and CDR2 (germline): SSHAT, FNYEAQ (reference sequence). V lost 5 bases and J 5 bases, leaving 12 bases between the germline ends. The CDR3 has 13 amino acids. CDR3 region: CASSAALRETQYF. The CDR3 DNA follows: TGTGCCAGCAGCGCTGCACTCCGGGAGACCCAGTACTTC. Based on the CDR3 plus reference TRBV7-7 and TRBJ2-5, the full variable domain is GAGVSQSPRYKVTKRGQDVTLRCDPISSHATLYWYQQALGQGPEFLTYFNYEAQPDKSGLPSDRFSAERPEGSISTLTIQRTEQRDSAMYRCASSAALRETQYFGPGTRLLVL.